This is a list of T cell receptor beta chains from one sample in a study of shared T cell receptors in the human thymus. Sequencing used immunoSEQ multiplex PCR; TCRdb keeps in-frame clones, though not all of them. The table has over 350,000 clones, 85% to 95% seen once. Material for sequencing was thymocytes. These TCRs come from a human donor. The CDR3 runs from the conserved cysteine through the conserved F or W. The order of the fields is D gene, J gene, clone size, V gene, CDR3 DNA, CDR3 protein. D genes are given only for firm matches. The listing skips clone size in some rows; elsewhere it reads once, few, many or a size class.

d_gene: .
j_gene: TRBJ2-3
abundance: .
v_gene: TRBV5-4
CDR3nt: TGTGCCAGCAGCTTGGCTCCCCCCTCCACCAGCACAGATACGCAGTATTTT
CDR3aa: CASSLAPPSTSTDTQYF

d_gene: .
j_gene: TRBJ1-1
abundance: .
v_gene: TRBV5-3
CDR3nt: TGTGCCAGAAGCTTAGGTATAGAGTGGGGAACTGAAGCTTTCTTT
CDR3aa: CARSLGIEWGTEAFF

d_gene: TRBD2
j_gene: TRBJ2-7
abundance: .
v_gene: TRBV5-4
CDR3nt: TGTGCCAGCAGCCCACGGACTAGCGGGGGAAATCCCCCCAACGAGCAGTACTTC
CDR3aa: CASSPRTSGGNPPNEQYF

d_gene: TRBD2
j_gene: TRBJ2-7
abundance: .
v_gene: TRBV28
CDR3nt: TGTGCCAGCAGTTCGCTTAGCGGGGGACCACCCTACGAGCAGTACTTC
CDR3aa: CASSSLSGGPPYEQYF

d_gene: .
j_gene: TRBJ2-7
abundance: once
v_gene: TRBV7-2
CDR3nt: TGTGCCAGCAGCTTCCAGGCCATCCCCTACGAGCAGTACTTC
CDR3aa: CASSFQAIPYEQYF

d_gene: .
j_gene: TRBJ2-7
abundance: .
v_gene: TRBV28
CDR3nt: TGTGCCACTATCGACTCCTACGAGCAGTACTTC
CDR3aa: CATIDSYEQYF

d_gene: .
j_gene: TRBJ2-7
abundance: .
v_gene: TRBV6-5
CDR3nt: TGTGCCAGCAGTTACGCTCGGAAGGAGCCCCACGAGCAGTACTTC
CDR3aa: CASSYARKEPHEQYF

d_gene: .
j_gene: TRBJ1-2
abundance: .
v_gene: TRBV28
CDR3nt: TGTGCCAGCAGTCCGCTTCCCGGTAAGATGGACTATGGCTACACCTTC
CDR3aa: CASSPLPGKMDYGYTF

d_gene: TRBD1
j_gene: TRBJ1-2
abundance: .
v_gene: TRBV4-2
CDR3nt: TGTGCCAGCAGCCGGAAGAGGCAGGACAGGGGCCAGCTAGACTATGGCTACACCTTC
CDR3aa: CASSRKRQDRGQLDYGYTF

d_gene: .
j_gene: TRBJ1-2
abundance: .
v_gene: TRBV28
CDR3nt: TGTGCCAGCAGTTTAACCCTCAGGACAGCGGGGGGTGGCTACACCTTC
CDR3aa: CASSLTLRTAGGGYTF

d_gene: TRBD1
j_gene: TRBJ2-1
abundance: .
v_gene: TRBV14
CDR3nt: TGTGCCAGCAGCCAAGGGAACTCGGGACAGGAGGTTGACAATGAGCAGTTCTTC
CDR3aa: CASSQGNSGQEVDNEQFF

d_gene: TRBD1
j_gene: TRBJ1-2
abundance: .
v_gene: TRBV6-5
CDR3nt: TGTGCCAGCAGGCTCCGACAGGGGGCTGGTGGCTACACCTTC
CDR3aa: CASRLRQGAGGYTF

d_gene: TRBD1
j_gene: TRBJ2-7
abundance: .
v_gene: TRBV7-3
CDR3nt: TGTGCCAGCAGCTTAAACGGGACAGGGGATGAGCAGTACTTC
CDR3aa: CASSLNGTGDEQYF

d_gene: .
j_gene: TRBJ1-1
abundance: .
v_gene: TRBV6-4
CDR3nt: TGTGCCAGCAGTGTAGGTAGGGAGGTCACTGAAGCTTTCTTT
CDR3aa: CASSVGREVTEAFF

d_gene: TRBD2
j_gene: TRBJ2-7
abundance: .
v_gene: TRBV27
CDR3nt: TGTGCCAGTGGGGCGGCTAGCGGGAGGGCCTTTTTGGGCGAGCAGTACTTC
CDR3aa: CASGAASGRAFLGEQYF

d_gene: TRBD1
j_gene: TRBJ2-1
abundance: .
v_gene: TRBV28
CDR3nt: TGTGCCAGCAGTTTAGGAGCCGGGACAGGGCCCTACAATGAGCAGTTCTTC
CDR3aa: CASSLGAGTGPYNEQFF

d_gene: TRBD1
j_gene: TRBJ2-4
abundance: .
v_gene: TRBV5-6
CDR3nt: TGTGCCAGCAGCCGACAGGGGTCAATAAACATTCAGTACTTC
CDR3aa: CASSRQGSINIQYF

d_gene: .
j_gene: TRBJ1-1
abundance: .
v_gene: TRBV27
CDR3nt: TGTGCCAGCAGTTTATCTCGACGGGTCCCAGGGAGGACTGAAGCTTTCTTT
CDR3aa: CASSLSRRVPGRTEAFF

d_gene: TRBD2
j_gene: TRBJ2-7
abundance: .
v_gene: TRBV27
CDR3nt: TGTGCCAGCGGATGGGCGGGGGAGGGGCTCCACGAGCAGTACTTC
CDR3aa: CASGWAGEGLHEQYF

d_gene: TRBD2
j_gene: TRBJ2-1
abundance: .
v_gene: TRBV10-1
CDR3nt: TGCGCCAGCAGTGAGTCGGGACTAGCGGGAGGGATATCCAGCTCCTACAATGAGCAGTTCTTC
CDR3aa: CASSESGLAGGISSSYNEQFF

d_gene: .
j_gene: TRBJ2-7
abundance: few
v_gene: TRBV14
CDR3nt: TGTGCCAGCAGGGGAACAGGCCCGGACGAGCAGTACTTC
CDR3aa: CASRGTGPDEQYF

d_gene: .
j_gene: TRBJ1-5
abundance: .
v_gene: TRBV4-3
CDR3nt: TGCGCCAGCAGCCAAGTGGCAGGGAGGGGGGAAGCGGTTAGCAATCAGCCCCAGCATTTT
CDR3aa: CASSQVAGRGEAVSNQPQHF

d_gene: TRBD2
j_gene: TRBJ2-7
abundance: .
v_gene: TRBV6-1
CDR3nt: TGTGCCAGCAGTGAGAACCGACTAGCGGTCTTCTCCTACGAGCAGTACTTC
CDR3aa: CASSENRLAVFSYEQYF

d_gene: .
j_gene: TRBJ1-2
abundance: .
v_gene: TRBV11-1
CDR3nt: TGTGCCAGCAGCGACGGGCCCCGGTACTATGGCTACACCTTC
CDR3aa: CASSDGPRYYGYTF

d_gene: TRBD1
j_gene: TRBJ1-2
abundance: .
v_gene: TRBV27
CDR3nt: TGTGCCAGCAGTTTATCGCGGACAGGGCATGGCTACACCTTC
CDR3aa: CASSLSRTGHGYTF

d_gene: .
j_gene: TRBJ2-6
abundance: once
v_gene: TRBV6-5
CDR3nt: TGTGCCAGCAGTTATTCTGGGGCCAACGTCCTGACTTTC
CDR3aa: CASSYSGANVLTF

d_gene: TRBD2
j_gene: TRBJ2-7
abundance: .
v_gene: TRBV14
CDR3nt: TGTGCCAGCAGCCGAGGGGCTAGCGGGAAATACGAGCAGTACTTC
CDR3aa: CASSRGASGKYEQYF

d_gene: .
j_gene: TRBJ2-7
abundance: .
v_gene: TRBV20-1
CDR3nt: TGCAGTGCCCCTGGGGGCTACGAGCAGTACTTC
CDR3aa: CSAPGGYEQYF

d_gene: .
j_gene: TRBJ1-1
abundance: .
v_gene: TRBV6-5
CDR3nt: TGTGCCAGCAGTTACTCGATAGGCCCATCCACTGAAGCTTTCTTT
CDR3aa: CASSYSIGPSTEAFF

d_gene: .
j_gene: TRBJ1-2
abundance: .
v_gene: TRBV20-1
CDR3nt: TGCAGTGCCCCCCCGTCCTATGGCTACACCTTC
CDR3aa: CSAPPSYGYTF

d_gene: .
j_gene: TRBJ2-7
abundance: .
v_gene: TRBV30
CDR3nt: TGTGCCTGGAGTGCCCGACGCGGTTACTACGAGCAGTACTTC
CDR3aa: CAWSARRGYYEQYF

d_gene: .
j_gene: TRBJ2-3
abundance: .
v_gene: TRBV30
CDR3nt: TGTGCCTGGAGTGTACCCCCCGAGGGCACAGATACGCAGTATTTT
CDR3aa: CAWSVPPEGTDTQYF

d_gene: .
j_gene: TRBJ2-1
abundance: .
v_gene: TRBV2
CDR3nt: TGTGCCAGCAGGGCGGTGACACCTGAGCAGTTCTTC
CDR3aa: CASRAVTPEQFF

d_gene: .
j_gene: TRBJ1-5
abundance: .
v_gene: TRBV30
CDR3nt: TGTGCCTGGAAGGCGAGTTTATATAGCAATCAGCCCCAGCATTTT
CDR3aa: CAWKASLYSNQPQHF

d_gene: TRBD1
j_gene: TRBJ1-1
abundance: .
v_gene: TRBV27
CDR3nt: TGTGCCAGCAGTCTGACAGGGGCCCTTGAAGCTTTCTTT
CDR3aa: CASSLTGALEAFF

d_gene: .
j_gene: TRBJ2-7
abundance: .
v_gene: TRBV7-2
CDR3nt: TGTGCCAGCAGCTCAACATACACAGGGCGCCACGAGCAGTACTTC
CDR3aa: CASSSTYTGRHEQYF

d_gene: .
j_gene: TRBJ1-5
abundance: .
v_gene: TRBV28
CDR3nt: TGTGCCAGCAGCCCTCTACAGGGAGGCGATCAGCCCCAGCATTTT
CDR3aa: CASSPLQGGDQPQHF

d_gene: .
j_gene: TRBJ2-2
abundance: .
v_gene: TRBV7-2
CDR3nt: TGTGCCAGCAGCTTCTCCGGGACACTGAACACCGGGGAGCTGTTTTTT
CDR3aa: CASSFSGTLNTGELFF

d_gene: .
j_gene: TRBJ2-7
abundance: .
v_gene: TRBV27
CDR3nt: TGTGCCAGCGCGGCTCACGGGGACACCTACGAGCAGTACTTC
CDR3aa: CASAAHGDTYEQYF

d_gene: .
j_gene: TRBJ1-2
abundance: .
v_gene: TRBV9
CDR3nt: TGTGCCAGCAGCGCTACAGGGAGTCTGGACTATGGCTACACCTTC
CDR3aa: CASSATGSLDYGYTF

d_gene: .
j_gene: TRBJ2-2
abundance: .
v_gene: TRBV2
CDR3nt: TGTGCCAGCACCGCCCTCTGGGGAGCCCCCTGGTTACAGACCGGGGAGCTGTTTTTT
CDR3aa: CASTALWGAPWLQTGELFF

d_gene: TRBD2
j_gene: TRBJ2-7
abundance: .
v_gene: TRBV2
CDR3nt: TGTGCCAGCAGGGAGAGGACTAGCGGGAGCCACGAGCAGTACTTC
CDR3aa: CASRERTSGSHEQYF

d_gene: TRBD2
j_gene: TRBJ2-1
abundance: .
v_gene: TRBV11-2
CDR3nt: TGTGCCAGCAGTTCCTGGACTAGCTACAATGAGCAGTTCTTC
CDR3aa: CASSSWTSYNEQFF

d_gene: .
j_gene: TRBJ2-7
abundance: .
v_gene: TRBV6-6
CDR3nt: TGTGCCAGCAGTTACTCGAACGGGGCGCCGTACTTC
CDR3aa: CASSYSNGAPYF

d_gene: .
j_gene: TRBJ1-3
abundance: .
v_gene: TRBV6-1
CDR3nt: TGTGCCAGCAGTGAAGGGGGAGGGGTGGGAGGAAACACCATATATTTT
CDR3aa: CASSEGGGVGGNTIYF

d_gene: TRBD2
j_gene: TRBJ2-7
abundance: .
v_gene: TRBV5-6
CDR3nt: TGTGCCAGCAGCAAAACTAGCGGGAGGGGCCACGAGCAGTACTTC
CDR3aa: CASSKTSGRGHEQYF